The rows below give T cell receptor beta chains drawn from one sample of a study of T cell repertoires in aging, cancer and after chemotherapy. In TCRdb, the multiplex PCR reads were re-called with MiXCR into one record per CDR3 protein. Of roughly 2,400 distinct CDR3 sequences listed, about 20% are singletons. The specimen was blood. Receptor source: a human donor with a blood cancer. CDR3s include the opening cysteine and the closing phenylalanine or tryptophan. Each record gives: D gene, V gene, J gene, clone size, CDR3 protein, CDR3 DNA. The D gene is left open where the match is weak. Clone size appears in some rows only: once, few, many, or a class for an expanded clone.

-	TRBV28	TRBJ2-7	-	CASRYDRLSSYEQYF	TGTGCCAGCAGATACGACCGTCTCAGCTCCTACGAGCAGTACTTC
-	TRBV28	TRBJ2-2	few	CASSLNTGNTGELFF	TGTGCCAGCAGTTTAAACACAGGGAACACCGGGGAGCTGTTTTTT
TRBD2	TRBV11-1	TRBJ2-2	few	CASSLHSGREDTGELFF	TGTGCCAGCAGCCTCCATAGCGGGAGGGAAGACACCGGGGAGCTGTTTTTT
TRBD1	TRBV5-6	TRBJ1-1	-	CASSPVDRSMNTEAFF	TGTGCCAGCAGCCCTGTGGACAGGTCTATGAACACTGAAGCTTTCTTT
-	TRBV6-1	TRBJ2-3	-	CASSVEKTDTQYF	TGTGCCAGCAGTGTAGAGAAAACAGATACGCAGTATTTT
-	TRBV7-9	TRBJ2-5	few	CASSSQETQYF	TGTGCCAGCAGCTCACAAGAGACCCAGTACTTC
-	TRBV6-5	TRBJ2-7	-	CASSRSTSTYEQYF	TGCGCCAGCAGCCGGTCTACATCTACCTACGAGCAGTACTTC
TRBD1	TRBV6-5	TRBJ1-6	medium-sized	CASRNKLEQGELAFNNSPLHF	TGTGCCAGCCGAAACAAGTTAGAGCAGGGGGAGCTCGCCTTTAATAATTCACCCCTCCACTTT
-	TRBV20-1	TRBJ1-1	-	CSARSSWNTEAFF	TGCAGTGCTAGAAGTTCTTGGAACACTGAAGCTTTCTTT
-	TRBV6-5	TRBJ1-5	large	CASKTGDQPQHF	TGTGCCAGCAAGACAGGAGATCAGCCCCAGCATTTT
-	TRBV18	TRBJ1-1	medium-sized	CASKTGQNTEAFF	TGTGCCAGCAAGACTGGTCAAAACACTGAAGCTTTCTTT
-	TRBV7-2	TRBJ2-1	-	CASSSPSYNEQFF	TGTGCCAGCAGCTCCCCCTCCTACAATGAGCAGTTCTTC
-	TRBV6-1	TRBJ1-5	medium-sized	CASSEASRVGNNQPQHF	TGTGCCAGCAGTGAAGCTTCCAGGGTAGGGAACAATCAGCCCCAGCATTTT
-	TRBV20-1	TRBJ2-1	-	CSATGGRAYYNEQFF	TGCAGTGCCACAGGGGGGAGGGCCTACTACAATGAGCAGTTCTTC
-	TRBV10-3	TRBJ1-5	-	CAISESIDQPQHF	TGTGCCATCAGTGAGTCGATAGATCAGCCCCAGCATTTT
TRBD2	TRBV20-1	TRBJ2-3	few	CSARDIAGGGGAQYF	TGCAGTGCTAGGGATATAGCGGGAGGCGGGGGGGCGCAGTATTTT
-	TRBV6-2/TRBV6-3	TRBJ1-2	medium-sized	CASSSRRGVGDGYTF	TGTGCCAGCAGTTCCCGACGGGGCGTCGGGGATGGCTACACCTTC
-	TRBV11-2	TRBJ2-2	few	CASSPPPPAVKKERAGELFF	TGTGCCAGCAGCCCCCCGCCGCCAGCAGTTAAAAAGGAGAGGGCCGGGGAGCTGTTTTTT
TRBD2	TRBV12-3/TRBV12-4	TRBJ2-3	medium-sized	CASSRTSGRVETDTQYF	TGTGCCAGCAGCAGGACTAGCGGGAGGGTCGAGACAGATACGCAGTATTTT
-	TRBV27	TRBJ2-7	medium-sized	CASSIKINYEQYF	TGTGCCAGCAGTATAAAGATAAACTACGAGCAGTACTTC
TRBD2	TRBV29-1	TRBJ2-5	-	CSVELAGQETQYF	TGCAGCGTTGAACTAGCGGGGCAAGAGACCCAGTACTTC
-	TRBV27	TRBJ2-5	-	CASSYSFSPRSHYF	TGTGCCAGCAGTTATTCGTTTTCCCCTCGGTCCCATTACTTC
-	TRBV5-1	TRBJ2-1	medium-sized	CASSRDGLPYNEQFF	TGCGCCAGCAGCAGAGACGGTCTACCCTACAATGAGCAGTTCTTC
-	TRBV7-2	TRBJ2-5	few	CASSPTLHPRETQYF	TGTGCCAGCAGCCCAACACTCCACCCTAGAGAGACCCAGTACTTC
-	TRBV7-9	TRBJ2-3	once	CASSQVSPASTDTQYF	TGCGCCAGCAGCCAAGTCTCCCCAGCCAGCACAGATACGCAGTATTTT
TRBD1	TRBV14	TRBJ2-7	-	CASSKYRGPEQYF	TGTGCCAGCAGCAAATACAGGGGCCCCGAGCAGTACTTC
TRBD2	TRBV24-1	TRBJ2-5	few	CATSDPSGEYQETQYF	TGTGCCACCAGTGACCCTAGCGGAGAGTACCAAGAGACCCAGTACTTC
TRBD1	TRBV12-3/TRBV12-4	TRBJ2-7	-	CASSPGQAVGYEQYF	TGTGCCAGCAGCCCGGGACAGGCCGTGGGGTACGAGCAGTACTTC
-	TRBV28	TRBJ1-2	-	CASSLSYHGYTF	TGTGCCAGCAGTTTATCCTATCATGGCTACACCTTC